The sequence of this TCR beta chain was determined in a study of vaccination and CD4 T cells after COVID-19. Study at large: Post-COVID specimens were obtained a median about 100 days after diagnosis (range 35 to 161). Overlapping spike peptides served as the stimulus for the cells. These peptides came from SARS-CoV-2 and from the common cold coronaviruses HCoV-NL63, HCoV-OC43 and HCoV-229E. Cultures that served as controls received a CEFX pool, an HIV-1 Nef pool, or no peptide.

Treatment described: roughly 10-day PBMC culture with coronavirus spike peptide pools or control peptides (ViraFEST assay). Culture conditions combined more than 1.5 million PBMCs per well with 10 IU/ml IL-2 and 7.5 to 10 ug/ml peptide pools. The Oncomine TCR Beta short-read assay generated sequence data from the DNA of cultured CD4+ T cells. TCRdb redid the calling of the PCR reads with MiXCR, one entry per CDR3 protein. The sample consists of about 12,000 distinct CDR3 sequences, roughly 44% of them appearing once. This clonotype appeared a few times. Its target is not known. Germline lookup yields CDR1 KGHSH and CDR2 LQKENI. Trimming cost V 4 bases and J 0 bases, with 9 bases left between them. The CDR3 covers 14 residues.

This receptor was identified in a human donor who had recovered from COVID-19. The chain couples TRBV18 to TRBJ1-2; D is undetermined. Sequenced input: CD4+ T cells from blood, cultured in vitro. The CDR3 DNA reads as TGTGCCAGCTCACGACCCGGAGCTAACTATGGCTACACCTTC. This codes for CASSRPGANYGYTF.